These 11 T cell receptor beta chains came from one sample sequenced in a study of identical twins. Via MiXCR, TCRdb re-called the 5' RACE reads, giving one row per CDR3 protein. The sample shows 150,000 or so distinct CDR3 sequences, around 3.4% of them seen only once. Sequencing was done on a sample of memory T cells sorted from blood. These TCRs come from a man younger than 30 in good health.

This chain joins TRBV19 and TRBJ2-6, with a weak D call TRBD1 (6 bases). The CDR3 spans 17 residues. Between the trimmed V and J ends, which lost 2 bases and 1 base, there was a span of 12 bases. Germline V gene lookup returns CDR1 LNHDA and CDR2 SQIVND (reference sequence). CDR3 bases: TGTGCCAGTAGTATACTTCCTGGACAGTCTGGGGCCAACGTCCTGACTTTC. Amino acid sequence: CASSILPGQSGANVLTF.

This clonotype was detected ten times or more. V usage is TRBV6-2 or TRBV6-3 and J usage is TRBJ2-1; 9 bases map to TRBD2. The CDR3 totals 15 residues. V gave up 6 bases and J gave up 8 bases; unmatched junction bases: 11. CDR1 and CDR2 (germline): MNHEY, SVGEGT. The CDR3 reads CASSTYSGSIDEQFF. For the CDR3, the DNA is TGTGCCAGCAGCACCTATAGCGGGAGTATCGATGAGCAGTTCTTC.

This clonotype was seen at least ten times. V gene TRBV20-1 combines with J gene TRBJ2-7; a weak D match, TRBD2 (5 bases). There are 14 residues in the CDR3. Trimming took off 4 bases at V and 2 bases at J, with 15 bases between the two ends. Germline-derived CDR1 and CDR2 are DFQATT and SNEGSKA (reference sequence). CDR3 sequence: CSAKTGSPPYEQYF. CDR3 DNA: TGCAGTGCTAAAACGGGAAGTCCTCCCTACGAGCAGTACTTC.

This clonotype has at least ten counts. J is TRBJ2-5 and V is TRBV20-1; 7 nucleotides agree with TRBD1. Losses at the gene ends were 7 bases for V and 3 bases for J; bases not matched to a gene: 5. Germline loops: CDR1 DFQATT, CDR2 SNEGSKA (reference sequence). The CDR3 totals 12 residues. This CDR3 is CSGAGTEETQYF. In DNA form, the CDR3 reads TGCAGTGGGGCCGGGACAGAAGAGACCCAGTACTTC.

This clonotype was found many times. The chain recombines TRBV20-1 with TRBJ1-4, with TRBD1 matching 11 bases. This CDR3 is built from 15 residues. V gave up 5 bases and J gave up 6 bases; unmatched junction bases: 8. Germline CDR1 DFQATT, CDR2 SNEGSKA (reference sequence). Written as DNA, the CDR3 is TGCAGTGCTTCCGGACAGGGGGCTCATCATGAAAAACTGTTTTTT. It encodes CSASGQGAHHEKLFF.

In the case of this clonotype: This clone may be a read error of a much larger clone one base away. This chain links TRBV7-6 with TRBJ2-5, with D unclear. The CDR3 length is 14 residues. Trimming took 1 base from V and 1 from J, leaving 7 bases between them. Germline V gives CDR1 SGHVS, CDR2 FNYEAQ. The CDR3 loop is CASSLVQLQETQYF. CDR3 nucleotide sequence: TGTGCCAGCAGCTTAGTCCAGCTCCAAGAGACCCAGTACTTC.

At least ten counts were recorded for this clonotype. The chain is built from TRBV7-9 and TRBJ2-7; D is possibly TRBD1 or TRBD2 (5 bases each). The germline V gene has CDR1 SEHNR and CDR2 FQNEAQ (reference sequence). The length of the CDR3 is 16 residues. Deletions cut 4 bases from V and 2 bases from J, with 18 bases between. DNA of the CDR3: TGTGCCAGCAGCTCGCCCGACAGAGGGCCTACCTACGAGCAGTACTTC. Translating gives CASSSPDRGPTYEQYF.

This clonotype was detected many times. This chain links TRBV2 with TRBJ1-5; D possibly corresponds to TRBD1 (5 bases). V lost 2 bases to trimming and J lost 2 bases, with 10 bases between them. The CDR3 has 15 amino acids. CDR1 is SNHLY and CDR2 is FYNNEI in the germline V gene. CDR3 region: CASSELGGGNQPQHF. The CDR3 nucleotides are TGTGCCAGCAGTGAATTGGGGGGGGGCAATCAGCCCCAGCATTTT.

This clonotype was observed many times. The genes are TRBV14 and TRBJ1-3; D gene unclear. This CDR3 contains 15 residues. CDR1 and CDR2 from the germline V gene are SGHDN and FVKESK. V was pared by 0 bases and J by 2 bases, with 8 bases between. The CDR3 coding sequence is TGTGCCAGCAGCCAAGATGGGCGAGCTGGAAACACCATATATTTT. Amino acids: CASSQDGRAGNTIYF.

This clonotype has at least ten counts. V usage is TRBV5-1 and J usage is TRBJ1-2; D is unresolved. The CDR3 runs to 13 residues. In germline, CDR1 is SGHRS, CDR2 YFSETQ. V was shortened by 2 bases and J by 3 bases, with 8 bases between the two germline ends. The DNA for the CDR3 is TGCGCCAGCAGCTTCGGGCAGGACTATGGCTACACCTTC. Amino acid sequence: CASSFGQDYGYTF.

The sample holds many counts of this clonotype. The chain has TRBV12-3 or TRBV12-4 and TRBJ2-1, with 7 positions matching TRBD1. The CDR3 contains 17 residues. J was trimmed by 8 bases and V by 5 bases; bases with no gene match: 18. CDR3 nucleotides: TGTGCCAGCAGTCCTCCGCTGGTGGGACAGCCGCGCGATGAGCAGTTCTTC. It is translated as CASSPPLVGQPRDEQFF.